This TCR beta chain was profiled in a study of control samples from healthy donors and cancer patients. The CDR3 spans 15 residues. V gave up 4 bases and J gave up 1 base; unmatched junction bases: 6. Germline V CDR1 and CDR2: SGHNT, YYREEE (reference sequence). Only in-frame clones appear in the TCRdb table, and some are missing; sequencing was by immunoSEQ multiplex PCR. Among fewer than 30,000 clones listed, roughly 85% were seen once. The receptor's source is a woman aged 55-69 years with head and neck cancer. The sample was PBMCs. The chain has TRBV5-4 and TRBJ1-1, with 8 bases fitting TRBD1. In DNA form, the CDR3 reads TGTGCCAGCAGCACTATCGGGACAGGGAACACTGAAGCTTTCTTT. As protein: CASSTIGTGNTEAFF. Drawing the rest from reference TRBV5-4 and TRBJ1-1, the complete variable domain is ETGVTQSPTHLIKTRGQQVTLRCSSQSGHNTVSWYQQALGQGPQFIFQYYREEENGRGNFPPRFSGLQFPNYSSELNVNALELDDSALYLCASSTIGTGNTEAFFGQGTRLTVV.